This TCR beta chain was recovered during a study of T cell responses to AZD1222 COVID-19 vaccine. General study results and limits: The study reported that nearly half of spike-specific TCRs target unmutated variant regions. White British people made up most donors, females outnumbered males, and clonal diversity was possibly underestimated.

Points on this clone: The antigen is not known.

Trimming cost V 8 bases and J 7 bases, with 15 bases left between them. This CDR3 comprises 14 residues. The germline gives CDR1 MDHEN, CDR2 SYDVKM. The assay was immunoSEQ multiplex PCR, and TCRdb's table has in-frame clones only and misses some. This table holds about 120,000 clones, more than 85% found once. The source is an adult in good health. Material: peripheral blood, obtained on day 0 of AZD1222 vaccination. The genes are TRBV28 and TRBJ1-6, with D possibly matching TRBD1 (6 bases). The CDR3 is CASLRGQGNSPLHF. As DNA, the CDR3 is TGTGCCAGCCTTAGAGGGCAGGGGAATTCACCCCTCCACTTT.